This T cell receptor beta chain was identified during a study of long-term antiretroviral therapy in people with HIV. Study conclusions and caveats: ART was followed by higher diversity that remained below transplant donor controls.

As to this clone: Its antigen remains unknown.

Run at survey level, the immunoSEQ assay was version v3.0. Profiled with immunoSEQ multiplex PCR; TCRdb holds only in-frame clones, not every one. The data hold about 25,000 clones, with 85% to 95% observed a single time. CDR1 is KGHSH, CDR2 LQKENI, per germline. The CDR3 is made up of 14 amino acids. The J segment lost 7 bases and the V segment lost 3 bases, leaving 5 bases of the junction unmatched. The rearrangement links TRBV18 to TRBJ2-1; TRBD1 matches at 8 bases. The source was unsorted PBMCs, collected 7.6 years after starting antiretroviral therapy. The receptor comes from a woman in her 40s with HIV. In DNA form, the CDR3 reads TGTGCCAGCTCACCCGGGACAGGTACTAATGAGCAGTTCTTC. This encodes CASSPGTGTNEQFF.